The present TCR beta chain was sequenced within a study of Ad26.COV2.S vaccination and SARS-CoV-2 variants (dated by TCRdb to 2020 to 2023). Some background on the complete study: Vaccine-arm donors came from COV1001, a multicentre, randomized, double-blind, placebo-controlled phase I-IIa trial of Ad26.COV2.S in healthy adults. Trial participants were randomized into five groups of five, in which low-dose or high-dose Ad26.COV2.S was given once or twice, or placebo was given on both occasions. Blinding of investigators to trial group allocation was maintained during experiments and outcome assessment. Sequencing of the TCRbeta repertoire served to evaluate the specificity and breadth of SARS-CoV-2-reactive T cell receptors following Ad26.COV2.S vaccination. A total of around 32 samples were included in the TCR-sequenced set, comprising some 20 Ad26.COV2.S vaccine recipients, 5 placebo recipients and 8 SARS-CoV-2 convalescent individuals. Ad26.COV2.S was administered intramuscularly at a dose of 5x10^10 or 1x10^11 viral particles, either as one shot or as two shots given 56 days apart.

Only a few counts were recorded for this clone. This clone's antigen is unknown. Base qualities are missing; no much larger clone stands one base away. Overall study outcomes, separate from this receptor: Non-spike TCR breadth was comparable between vaccine and placebo recipients, consistent with the vaccine containing only spike. Spike-specific TCR breadth was higher in Ad26.COV2.S recipients than in placebo recipients (P = 0.0014). The authors noted that the TCR breadth and depth analyses may have underestimated total T cell responses. The study was not powered to compare responses between vaccine doses or regimens. After vaccination, spike-specific CD8+ and CD4+ T cell responses were reported to show substantial breadth.

TCRbeta CDR3 regions were sequenced with the immunoSEQ Assay. After extraction, genomic DNA underwent amplification by bias-controlled multiplex PCR, followed by high-throughput sequencing. As for the authors' bioinformatics: To quantify the absolute abundance of each unique TCRbeta CDR3 region, sequences were collapsed and filtered. T cell fraction was estimated by normalization of TCRbeta template counts to usable DNA, with usable DNA being measured through amplification of reference genes present in all nucleated cells. Repertoire TCRs were annotated as SARS-CoV-2-specific when V gene, CDR3 amino acid sequence and J gene were exactly matched to a known reactive TCR set. The reference SARS-CoV-2 TCR set was obtained from MIRA and was filtered for enrichment in COVID-19-positive ImmuneCODE repertoires, whereby public or cross-reactive TCRs were removed. Using the MIRA antigens, annotated TCRs were further analysed by specific ORF or by position within an ORF. Breadth was defined as the number of annotated unique rearrangements divided by the total number of unique productive rearrangements, and depth was defined as the summed frequency of the annotated unique rearrangements. Two-sided Wilcoxon rank-sum tests were applied when comparing TCR breadth between groups. Here the immuneACCESS table is served through TCRdb, limited to in-frame sequences with V and J called. Missing clones are a known gap in these copies; in checked studies unresolved V genes cover under half, and the rest lacks a known reason. V and J calls and clone size are given by that table; D and trimming were obtained from the DNA. This sample lists roughly 400,000 clones; about 88% were detected once. The top ten constitute under 2% of the sample.

Trimming takes 3 bases from V and 0 bases from J, and the germline ends sit 9 bases apart. The CDR3 runs 15 residues from the cysteine to the phenylalanine. Only CDR3 DNA is held: 45 bases, read in frame from base 1. Reading the germline V gene gives CDR1 SGHVS and CDR2 FQNEAQ. The treatment or condition label, as the study defines it: around 19 received Ad26.COV2.S at low or high dose, single or two shots; 5 received placebo; per-sample allocation not given. Repertoires of vaccine and placebo recipients were sequenced from samples collected on day 63 after the first injection. Cohort 1b enrolled about two dozen adults aged 18-55 years at a single site in Boston, USA, between 29 July and 7 August 2020. As a vaccine, Ad26.COV2.S was a replication-incompetent adenovirus type 26 vector that expressed a prefusion-stabilized SARS-CoV-2 spike protein derived from the original Wuhan strain.

The origin of this receptor is a person aged 18-60 years who received the Ad26.COV2.S COVID-19 vaccine or a placebo. The sequence links TRBV7-8 to TRBJ1-5, with the D gene uncertain. The sample was peripheral blood, taken in a trial of Ad26.COV2.S vaccine versus placebo. CDR3 reads: CASSFGQLSNQPQHF. The DNA reads TGTGCCAGCAGCTTCGGGCAGCTTAGCAATCAGCCCCAGCATTTT.